The T cell receptor beta chain described here comes from a study of blood T cell repertoires in COVID-19. Study information: Researchers got acute and convalescent COVID-19 samples from the United States, Italy and Spain. T cells, B-cell-depleted T cells, or PBMCs provided the cDNA or gDNA that served as material.

Enrolled through a virtual design, the participants were between roughly 18 and 95 years of age and came from 24 US areas. Source study methods: Amplifying reference gene primers gave estimates of nucleated cell counts. This table comes from immunoSEQ multiplex PCR, and its TCRdb copy is limited to in-frame clones, with some not included. V and J calls and clone size are those listed in that table; D and trimming were worked out from the DNA. This table holds roughly 420,000 clones, approximately 88% found once. The CDR3 runs 13 residues. The germline V gene has CDR1 SQVTM and CDR2 ANQGSEA. Trimming took 4 bases from V and 4 from J, leaving 13 bases between them.

The TCR sequence derives from a woman aged 25 to 39 with acute COVID-19. The chain employs TRBV29-1 and TRBJ1-2, with D perhaps matching TRBD1 (6 bases). Sequencing input: PBMCs or T cells enriched from blood (not recorded which). The CDR3 sequence: CSVVTGWGYGYTF. The CDR3, as DNA: TGCAGCGTTGTAACAGGGTGGGGCTATGGCTACACCTTC.